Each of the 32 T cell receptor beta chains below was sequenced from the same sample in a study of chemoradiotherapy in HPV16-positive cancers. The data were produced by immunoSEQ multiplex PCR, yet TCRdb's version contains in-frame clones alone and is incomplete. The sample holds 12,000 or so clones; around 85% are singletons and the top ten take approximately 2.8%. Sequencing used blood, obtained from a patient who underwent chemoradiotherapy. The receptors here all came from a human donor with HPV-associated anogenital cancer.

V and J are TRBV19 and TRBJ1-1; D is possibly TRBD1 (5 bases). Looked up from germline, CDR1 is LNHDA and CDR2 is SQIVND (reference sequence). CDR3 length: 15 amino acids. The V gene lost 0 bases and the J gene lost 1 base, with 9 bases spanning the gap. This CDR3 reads CASSIDDGGNTEAFF. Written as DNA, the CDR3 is TGTGCCAGTAGTATAGATGACGGGGGGAACACTGAAGCTTTCTTT.

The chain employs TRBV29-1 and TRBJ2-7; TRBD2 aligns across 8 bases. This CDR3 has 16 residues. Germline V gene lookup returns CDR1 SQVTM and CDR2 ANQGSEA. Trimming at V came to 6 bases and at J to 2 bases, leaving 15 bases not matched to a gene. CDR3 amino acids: CSVAHGIAGSTYEQYF. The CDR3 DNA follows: TGCAGCGTCGCGCATGGGATAGCGGGGAGTACCTACGAGCAGTACTTC.

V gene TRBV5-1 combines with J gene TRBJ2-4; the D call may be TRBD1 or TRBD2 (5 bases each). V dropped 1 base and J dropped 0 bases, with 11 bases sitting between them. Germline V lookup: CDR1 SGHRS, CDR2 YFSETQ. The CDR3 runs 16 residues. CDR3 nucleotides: TGCGCCAGCAGCTTGAATGGGGGTTTAGCCAAAAACATTCAGTACTTC. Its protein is CASSLNGGLAKNIQYF.

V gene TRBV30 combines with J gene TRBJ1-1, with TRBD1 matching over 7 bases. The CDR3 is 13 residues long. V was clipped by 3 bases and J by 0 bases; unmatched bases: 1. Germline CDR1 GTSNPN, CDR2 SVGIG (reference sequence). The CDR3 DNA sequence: TGTGCCTGGAGAAGGGGGCTGAACACTGAAGCTTTCTTT. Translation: CAWRRGLNTEAFF.

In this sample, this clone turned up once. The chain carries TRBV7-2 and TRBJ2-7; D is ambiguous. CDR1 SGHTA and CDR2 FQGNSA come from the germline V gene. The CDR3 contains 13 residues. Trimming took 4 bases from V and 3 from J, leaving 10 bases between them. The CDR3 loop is CASSSSLVYEQYF. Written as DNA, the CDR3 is TGTGCCAGCAGCTCCAGTTTGGTCTACGAGCAGTACTTC.

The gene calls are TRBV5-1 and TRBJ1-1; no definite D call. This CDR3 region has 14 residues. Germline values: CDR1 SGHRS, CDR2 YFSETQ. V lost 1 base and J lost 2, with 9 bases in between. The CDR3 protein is CASSLSAANTEAFF. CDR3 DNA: TGCGCCAGCAGCTTGTCGGCAGCCAACACTGAAGCTTTCTTT.

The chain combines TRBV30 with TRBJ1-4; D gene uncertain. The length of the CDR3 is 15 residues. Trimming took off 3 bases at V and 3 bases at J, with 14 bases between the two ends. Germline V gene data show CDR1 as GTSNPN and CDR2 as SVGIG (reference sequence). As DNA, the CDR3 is TGTGCCTGGAGCCGACTCGGGAGGTCTAATGAAAAACTGTTTTTT. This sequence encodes CAWSRLGRSNEKLFF.

CDR3 in amino acids: CASSLDGGTEAFF. DNA of the CDR3: TGTGCCAGCAGCTTAGACGGGGGCACTGAAGCTTTCTTT. The chain combines TRBV9 with TRBJ1-1; D is possibly TRBD1 (5 bases). The CDR3 consists of 13 residues. CDR1 is SGDLS, CDR2 YYNGEE, per germline. V was pared by 4 bases and J by 4 bases, with 11 bases between. Full variable domain (missing parts from reference TRBV9 and TRBJ1-1): DSGVTQTPKHLITATGQRVTLRCSPRSGDLSVYWYQQSLDQGLQFLIQYYNGEERAKGNILERFSAQQFPDLHSELNLSSLELGDSALYFCASSLDGGTEAFFGQGTRLTVV.

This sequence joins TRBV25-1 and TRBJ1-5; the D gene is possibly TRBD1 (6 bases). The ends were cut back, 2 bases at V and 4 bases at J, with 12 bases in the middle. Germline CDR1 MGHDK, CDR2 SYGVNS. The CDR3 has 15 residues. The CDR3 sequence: CASSERGTPNQPQHF. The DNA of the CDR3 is TGTGCCAGCAGTGAACGAGGGACACCAAATCAGCCCCAGCATTTT. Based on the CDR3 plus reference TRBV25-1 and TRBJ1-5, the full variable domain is EADIYQTPRYLVIGTGKKITLECSQTMGHDKMYWYQQDPGMELHLIHYSYGVNSTEKGDLSSESTVSRIRTEHFPLTLESARPSHTSQYLCASSERGTPNQPQHFGDGTRLSIL.

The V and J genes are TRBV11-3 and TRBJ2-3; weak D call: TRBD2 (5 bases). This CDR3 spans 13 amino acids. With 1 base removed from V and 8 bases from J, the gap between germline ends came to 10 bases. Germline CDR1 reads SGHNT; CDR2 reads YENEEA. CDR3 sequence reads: CASSLAGSGTQYF. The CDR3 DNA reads TGTGCCAGCAGCTTAGCGGGGTCGGGTACGCAGTATTTT.

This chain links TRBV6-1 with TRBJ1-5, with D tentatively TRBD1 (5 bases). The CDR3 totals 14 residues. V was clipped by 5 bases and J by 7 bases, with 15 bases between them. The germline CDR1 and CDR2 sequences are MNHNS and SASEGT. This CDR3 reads CASSQPDRTQPQHF. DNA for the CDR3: TGTGCCAGCAGTCAACCTGACAGAACCCAGCCCCAGCATTTT.

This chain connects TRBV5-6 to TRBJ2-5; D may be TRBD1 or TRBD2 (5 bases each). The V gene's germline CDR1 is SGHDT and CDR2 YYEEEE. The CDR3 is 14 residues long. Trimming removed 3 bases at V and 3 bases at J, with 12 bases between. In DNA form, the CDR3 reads TGTGCCAGCAGCTGGGCTATGGGGGAAGAGACCCAGTACTTC. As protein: CASSWAMGEETQYF.

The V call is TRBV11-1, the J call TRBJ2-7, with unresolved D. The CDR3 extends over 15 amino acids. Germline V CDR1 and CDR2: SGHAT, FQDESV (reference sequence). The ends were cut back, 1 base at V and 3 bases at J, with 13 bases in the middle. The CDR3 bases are TGTGCCAGCAGCTTAGAAGGTCAAGCCCTCTACGAGCAGTACTTC. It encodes CASSLEGQALYEQYF.

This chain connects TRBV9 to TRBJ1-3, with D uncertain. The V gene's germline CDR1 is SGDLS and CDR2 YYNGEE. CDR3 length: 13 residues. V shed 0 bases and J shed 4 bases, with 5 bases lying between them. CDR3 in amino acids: CASSVVEGNTIYF. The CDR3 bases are TGTGCCAGCAGCGTAGTGGAGGGAAACACCATATATTTT.

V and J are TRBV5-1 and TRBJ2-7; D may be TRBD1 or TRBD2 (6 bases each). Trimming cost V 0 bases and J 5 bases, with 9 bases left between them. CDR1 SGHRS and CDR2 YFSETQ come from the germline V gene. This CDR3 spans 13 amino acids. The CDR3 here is CASSLAGADEQYF. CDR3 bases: TGCGCCAGCAGCTTGGCGGGGGCGGACGAGCAGTACTTC. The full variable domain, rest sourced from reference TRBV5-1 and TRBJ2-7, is KAGVTQTPRYLIKTRGQQVTLSCSPISGHRSVSWYQQTPGQGLQFLFEYFSETQRNKGNFPGRFSGRQFSNSRSEMNVSTLELGDSALYLCASSLAGADEQYFGPGTRLTVT.

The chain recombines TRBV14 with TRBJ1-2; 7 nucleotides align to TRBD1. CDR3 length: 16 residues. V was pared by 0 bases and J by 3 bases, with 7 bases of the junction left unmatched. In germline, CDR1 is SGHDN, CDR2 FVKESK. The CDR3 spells CASSQDRGGAYYGYTF. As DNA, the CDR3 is TGTGCCAGCAGCCAAGATCGAGGGGGCGCTTACTATGGCTACACCTTC.

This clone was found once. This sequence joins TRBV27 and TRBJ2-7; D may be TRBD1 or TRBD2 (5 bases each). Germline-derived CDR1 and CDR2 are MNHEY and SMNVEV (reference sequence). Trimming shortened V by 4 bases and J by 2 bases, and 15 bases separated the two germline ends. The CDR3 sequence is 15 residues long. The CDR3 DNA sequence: TGTGCCAGCAGTTGGGACCTACCAACCGCCTACGAGCAGTACTTC. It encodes CASSWDLPTAYEQYF.

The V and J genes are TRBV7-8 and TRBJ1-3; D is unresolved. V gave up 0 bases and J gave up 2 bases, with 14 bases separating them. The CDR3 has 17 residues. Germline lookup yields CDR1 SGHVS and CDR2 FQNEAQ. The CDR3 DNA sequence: TGTGCCAGCAGCTTAGCGCAGATGGGTACGGCTGGAAACACCATATATTTT. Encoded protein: CASSLAQMGTAGNTIYF.

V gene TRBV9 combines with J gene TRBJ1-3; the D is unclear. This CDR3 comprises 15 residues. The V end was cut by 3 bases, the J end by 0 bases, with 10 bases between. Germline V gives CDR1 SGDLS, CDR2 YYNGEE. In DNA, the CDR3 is TGTGCCAGCAGCGAAGGGCTGAGCTCTGGAAACACCATATATTTT. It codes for CASSEGLSSGNTIYF. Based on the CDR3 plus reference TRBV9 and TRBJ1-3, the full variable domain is DSGVTQTPKHLITATGQRVTLRCSPRSGDLSVYWYQQSLDQGLQFLIQYYNGEERAKGNILERFSAQQFPDLHSELNLSSLELGDSALYFCASSEGLSSGNTIYFGEGSWLTVV.

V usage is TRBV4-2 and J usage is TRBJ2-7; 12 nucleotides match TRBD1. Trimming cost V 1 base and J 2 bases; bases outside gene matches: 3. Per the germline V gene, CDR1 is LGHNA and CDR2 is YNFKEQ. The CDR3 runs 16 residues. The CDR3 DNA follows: TGTGCCAGCAGCCAAGGGGACAGGGGGCTCACCTACGAGCAGTACTTC. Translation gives CASSQGDRGLTYEQYF.

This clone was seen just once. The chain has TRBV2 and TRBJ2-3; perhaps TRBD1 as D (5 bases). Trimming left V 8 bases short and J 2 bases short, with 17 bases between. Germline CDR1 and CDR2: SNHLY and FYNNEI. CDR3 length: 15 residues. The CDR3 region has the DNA TGTGCCAGCCGACAGCCAGAAGATTTCACAGATACGCAGTATTTT. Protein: CASRQPEDFTDTQYF. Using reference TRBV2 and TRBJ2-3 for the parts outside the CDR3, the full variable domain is EPEVTQTPSHQVTQMGQEVILRCVPISNHLYFYWYRQILGQKVEFLVSFYNNEISEKSEIFDDQFSVERPDGSNFTLKIRSTKLEDSAMYFCASRQPEDFTDTQYFGPGTRLTVL.

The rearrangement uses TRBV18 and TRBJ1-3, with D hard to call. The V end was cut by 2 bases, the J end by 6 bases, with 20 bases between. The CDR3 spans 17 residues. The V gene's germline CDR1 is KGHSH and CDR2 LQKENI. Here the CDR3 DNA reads TGTGCCAGCTCACCAACCCCGTGGGGTGGCCTTGAAAACACCATATATTTT. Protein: CASSPTPWGGLENTIYF.

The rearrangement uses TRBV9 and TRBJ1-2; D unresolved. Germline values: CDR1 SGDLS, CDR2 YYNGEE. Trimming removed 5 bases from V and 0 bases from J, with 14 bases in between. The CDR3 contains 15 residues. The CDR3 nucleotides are TGTGCCAGCAGTCGATCTGAGGGAGCTAACTATGGCTACACCTTC. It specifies CASSRSEGANYGYTF.

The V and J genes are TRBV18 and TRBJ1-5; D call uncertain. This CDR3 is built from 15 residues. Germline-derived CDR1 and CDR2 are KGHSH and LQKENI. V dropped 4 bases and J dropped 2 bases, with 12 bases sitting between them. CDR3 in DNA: TGTGCCAGCTCACAGGGCCCCGCGGGCAATCAGCCCCAGCATTTT. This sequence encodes CASSQGPAGNQPQHF.

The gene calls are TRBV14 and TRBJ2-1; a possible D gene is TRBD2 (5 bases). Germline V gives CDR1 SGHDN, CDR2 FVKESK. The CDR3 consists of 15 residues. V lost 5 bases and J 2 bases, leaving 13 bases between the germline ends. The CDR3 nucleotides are TGTGCCAGCAGCTTACTACTAGGAGCCTACAATGAGCAGTTCTTC. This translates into CASSLLLGAYNEQFF.

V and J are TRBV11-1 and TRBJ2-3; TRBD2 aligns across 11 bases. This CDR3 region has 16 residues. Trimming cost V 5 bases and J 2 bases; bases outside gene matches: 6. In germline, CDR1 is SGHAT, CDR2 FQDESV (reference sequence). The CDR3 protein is CASSPPSGGYTDTQYF. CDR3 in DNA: TGTGCCAGCAGCCCCCCTAGCGGGGGGTACACAGATACGCAGTATTTT.

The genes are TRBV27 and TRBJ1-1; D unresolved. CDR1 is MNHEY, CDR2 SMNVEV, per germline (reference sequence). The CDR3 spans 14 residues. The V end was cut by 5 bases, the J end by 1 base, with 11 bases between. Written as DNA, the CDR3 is TGTGCCAGCAGTGTCATGGCTGGGAACACTGAAGCTTTCTTT. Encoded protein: CASSVMAGNTEAFF.

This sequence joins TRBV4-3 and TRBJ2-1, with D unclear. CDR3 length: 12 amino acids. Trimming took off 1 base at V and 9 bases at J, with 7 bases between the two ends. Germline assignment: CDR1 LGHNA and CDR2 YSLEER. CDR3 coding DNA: TGCGCCAGCAGCCAAGTTTCCGGTGAGCAGTTCTTC. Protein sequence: CASSQVSGEQFF.

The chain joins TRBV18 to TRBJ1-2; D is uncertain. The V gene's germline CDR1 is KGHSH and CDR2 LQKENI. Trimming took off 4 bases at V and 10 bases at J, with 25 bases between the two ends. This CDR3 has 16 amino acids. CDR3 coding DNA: TGTGCCAGCTCACTGGGGTTCGGCAGCCCTTCTATGGACTACACCTTC. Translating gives CASSLGFGSPSMDYTF.

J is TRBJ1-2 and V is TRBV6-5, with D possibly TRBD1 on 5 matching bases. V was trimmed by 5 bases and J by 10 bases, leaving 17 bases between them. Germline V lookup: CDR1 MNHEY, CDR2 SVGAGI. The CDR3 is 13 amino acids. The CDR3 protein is CASSTPGQGYYTF. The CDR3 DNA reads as TGTGCCAGCAGTACACCCGGGCAGGGATACTACACCTTC.

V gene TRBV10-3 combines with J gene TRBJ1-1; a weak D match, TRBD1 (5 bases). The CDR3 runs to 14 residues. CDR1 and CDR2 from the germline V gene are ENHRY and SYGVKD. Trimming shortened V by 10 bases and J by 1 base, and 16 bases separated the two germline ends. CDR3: CATWDPTKNTEAFF. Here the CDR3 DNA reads TGTGCCACGTGGGACCCTACTAAGAACACTGAAGCTTTCTTT.

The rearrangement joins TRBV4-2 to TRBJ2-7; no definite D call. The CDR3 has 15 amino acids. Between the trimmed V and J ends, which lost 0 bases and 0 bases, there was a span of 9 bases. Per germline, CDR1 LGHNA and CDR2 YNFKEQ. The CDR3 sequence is CASSQDLRNSYEQYF. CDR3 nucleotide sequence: TGTGCCAGCAGCCAAGATCTCCGGAACTCCTACGAGCAGTACTTC.